A selection of T cell receptor beta chains follows, all from one sample in a study of graft-versus-host responses after intestinal transplantation. Here immunoSEQ multiplex PCR was the method, and the copy in TCRdb shows in-frame clones only, minus some. The data hold some 87,000 clones, with just under 95% observed a single time. These receptors' antigens are unknown. Material: unstimulated CD8+ T cells sorted from spleen or lymph node cells, obtained before transplant. The receptors here all came from a human donor who was the organ donor for an intestinal transplant. Each CDR3 is given with its conserved first and last residue. Each record gives: CDR3 protein, CDR3 DNA, clone size, V gene, J gene, D gene. The D gene is left open where the match is weak. Clone sizes are given selectively: once, few, many, or a class where the clone is expanded.

CASSSESYNEQFF,TGTGCCAGCAGCTCGGAGAGCTACAATGAGCAGTTCTTC,.,TRBV7-6,TRBJ2-1,.
CASSFPGMNTEAFF,TGTGCCAGCAGCTTTCCCGGTATGAACACTGAAGCTTTCTTT,once,TRBV11-1,TRBJ1-1,.
CASSLRAFEQYF,TGTGCCAGCAGCTTGAGAGCCTTCGAACAGTACTTC,.,TRBV5-6,TRBJ2-7,.
CASSPGGVLGNEQFF,TGTGCCAGCAGCCCAGGAGGGGTGCTGGGCAATGAGCAGTTCTTC,.,TRBV7-2,TRBJ2-1,.
CASERGYAQETQYF,TGTGCCAGCGAAAGGGGGTATGCGCAAGAGACCCAGTACTTC,.,TRBV2,TRBJ2-5,.
CASSKDRGRYEQYF,TGTGCCAGCAGCAAAGACAGGGGGCGCTACGAGCAGTACTTC,.,TRBV21-1,TRBJ2-7,.
CASSLEGLAGGGETQYF,TGTGCCAGCAGCTTGGAGGGACTAGCGGGAGGGGGAGAGACCCAGTACTTC,.,TRBV7-8,TRBJ2-5,TRBD2
CATSRDFWGPYNEQFF,TGTGCCACCAGCAGAGATTTTTGGGGCCCCTACAATGAGCAGTTCTTC,.,TRBV15,TRBJ2-1,.
CASSATGDTGELFF,TGTGCCAGCAGTGCCACTGGAGATACCGGGGAGCTGTTTTTT,once,TRBV6-6,TRBJ2-2,.
CASSFSGEQYF,TGTGCCAGCAGTTTCAGCGGCGAGCAGTACTTC,.,TRBV27,TRBJ2-7,.
CASSIGTVGYEQYF,TGTGCCAGTAGTATTGGGACAGTGGGCTACGAGCAGTACTTC,.,TRBV19,TRBJ2-7,TRBD1
CSGRGLANEQFF,TGCAGCGGACGAGGACTAGCCAATGAGCAGTTCTTC,.,TRBV29-1,TRBJ2-1,TRBD2
CASSNPGEETQYF,TGTGCCAGCAGTAACCCGGGAGAAGAGACCCAGTACTTC,.,TRBV6-6,TRBJ2-5,.
CASSSPRRGNEQFF,TGTGCCAGCAGTTCCCCCCGGCGGGGCAATGAGCAGTTCTTC,once,TRBV28,TRBJ2-1,.
CASSIGGWETQYF,TGTGCCAGCAGCATTGGAGGGTGGGAGACCCAGTACTTC,.,TRBV6-5,TRBJ2-5,.
CASSITGPGQPQHF,TGTGCCAGCAGTATAACAGGGCCCGGACAGCCCCAGCATTTT,.,TRBV6-5,TRBJ1-5,.
CASSLRAQETQYF,TGTGCCAGCAGCTTAAGAGCTCAAGAGACCCAGTACTTC,.,TRBV7-9,TRBJ2-5,.
CARSLARKRDYYEQYF,TGTGCCAGGTCTCTGGCGAGAAAGCGGGATTACTACGAGCAGTACTTC,.,TRBV28,TRBJ2-7,TRBD2
CASSVSSGQGYEQFF,TGTGCCAGCAGCGTGAGCTCGGGACAGGGCTATGAGCAGTTCTTC,.,TRBV9,TRBJ2-1,TRBD1
CASSGEQGSGELFF,TGTGCCAGCAGCGGAGAACAGGGATCGGGGGAGCTGTTTTTT,.,TRBV9,TRBJ2-2,.
CASIDAGGGYNEQFF,TGTGCCAGCATCGATGCGGGGGGCGGCTACAATGAGCAGTTCTTC,.,TRBV5-6,TRBJ2-1,TRBD2
CASSWGTGGPYEQYF,TGTGCCAGTAGTTGGGGGACAGGGGGCCCCTACGAGCAGTACTTC,.,TRBV19,TRBJ2-7,TRBD1
CASSLEVRTGSYNEQFF,TGTGCCAGCAGCTTAGAGGTGAGGACAGGCTCCTACAATGAGCAGTTCTTC,.,TRBV7-6,TRBJ2-1,TRBD1
CASSGPRGPREQYF,TGTGCCAGCAGTGGCCCTAGAGGGCCCCGGGAGCAGTACTTC,.,TRBV25-1,TRBJ2-7,.
CASSSSTPGTGTQGHYGYTF,TGTGCCAGCAGTTCGTCCACCCCCGGGACAGGGACCCAAGGCCACTATGGCTACACCTTC,.,TRBV28,TRBJ1-2,TRBD1
CASSLFGTGSMVSNSPLHF,TGTGCCAGCAGTTTATTCGGGACAGGTAGTATGGTGAGCAATTCACCCCTCCACTTT,.,TRBV27,TRBJ1-6,TRBD1
CASSLAPLTSGLYNEQFF,TGTGCCAGCAGCTTAGCCCCCCTTACTAGCGGGCTCTACAATGAGCAGTTCTTC,.,TRBV7-2,TRBJ2-1,TRBD2
CASSPRQGNWETEAFF,TGTGCCAGCAGCCCAAGACAGGGAAATTGGGAGACTGAAGCTTTCTTT,.,TRBV5-8,TRBJ1-1,TRBD1
CASSDGQGGNVAFF,TGTGCCAGCAGCGACGGGCAGGGGGGAAATGTGGCTTTCTTT,.,TRBV9,TRBJ1-1,TRBD1
CAYNSGYTF,TGTGCTTACAACAGTGGCTACACCTTC,.,TRBV28,TRBJ1-2,.
CASTRPGGKETQYF,TGTGCCAGCACCCGCCCCGGGGGGAAAGAGACCCAGTACTTC,.,TRBV7-9,TRBJ2-5,TRBD2
CASSSLRQNNQPQHF,TGTGCCAGTAGTTCGCTCCGACAGAACAATCAGCCCCAGCATTTT,.,TRBV19,TRBJ1-5,.
CASSPGGGDGYTF,TGCGCCAGCAGCCCCGGGGGAGGGGATGGCTACACCTTC,.,TRBV5-1,TRBJ1-2,.
CATSSPGLAGARPWYNEQFF,TGTGCCACCAGCAGCCCCGGGCTAGCGGGGGCTCGGCCATGGTACAATGAGCAGTTCTTC,.,TRBV15,TRBJ2-1,TRBD2
CASSSVAGGNEQFF,TGTGCCAGCAGTTCGGTCGCAGGGGGCAATGAGCAGTTCTTC,.,TRBV27,TRBJ2-1,TRBD1
CASSPTRGVGYGYTF,TGTGCCAGCAGCCCCACGCGGGGAGTGGGCTATGGCTACACCTTC,.,TRBV7-9,TRBJ1-2,.
CASSPRQGYEQYF,TGTGCCAGTTCCCCCCGACAGGGCTACGAGCAGTACTTC,.,TRBV19,TRBJ2-7,TRBD1
CASSGANSGTSYNEQFF,TGCGCCAGCAGCGGAGCGAATAGCGGGACCTCCTACAATGAGCAGTTCTTC,.,TRBV5-1,TRBJ2-1,TRBD2
CASRLASGGDTQYF,TGCGCCAGCAGGCTGGCCTCTGGTGGAGATACGCAGTATTTT,.,TRBV5-1,TRBJ2-3,.
CASSSGTLSCEQYF,TGTGCCAGCAGTTCCGGGACACTTTCCTGCGAGCAGTACTTC,.,TRBV2,TRBJ2-7,.